This TCR beta chain emerged from a study of control samples from healthy donors and cancer patients (dated by TCRdb to the early 2020s). As for this clone: No antigen is known for it. Base-call qualities are not available, and no considerably larger clone is one nucleotide away.

The CDR3 contains 15 residues, cysteine and phenylalanine counted. The only DNA kept is the CDR3, 45 bases in frame from the first base. V is clipped by 4 bases and J by 0 bases, and the sequence between their germline boundaries is 10 bases long. The germline V gene provides CDR1 MDHEN and CDR2 SYDVKM. Receptor libraries were prepared by the immunoSEQ multiplex PCR assay. The clones in this table, taken by TCRdb from immuneACCESS, are in-frame only. Not every clone is retained; where verified, under half of the shortfall comes from an unresolved V gene, and the cause of the rest is unknown. The sample has tens of thousands of clones on record, roughly 91% of them singletons. The top ten clonotypes cover less than 10% of the sample.

The V and J genes are TRBV28 and TRBJ1-3, and TRBD1 may be the D gene, going by 6 matching bases. This clonotype originated in a woman in her fifties or sixties with colorectal cancer. The sequencing sample was made of PBMCs. The CDR3 protein is CASSSRGGSGNTIYF. The DNA reads as follows: TGTGCCAGCAGTTCAAGGGGGGGCTCTGGAAACACCATATATTTT.